A single sample gave rise to the 10 T cell receptor beta chains below, sequenced in a study of blood T cells in healthy people across ages. Sample-barcoded 5' priming and a J-beta primer mix drove a second PCR of roughly 7 to 11 cycles. Each CDR3 protein gets one entry after TCRdb re-called the 5' RACE reads with MiXCR. This sample has 1.5 million or so distinct CDR3 sequences, with roughly 43% found just once. The sample consisted of blood. These receptors all stem from a woman between 18 and 29 years old in good health.

This clonotype was observed a handful of times. The V and J genes are TRBV4-3 and TRBJ1-5; 9 bases map to TRBD1. CDR3 length equals 15 residues. V lost 4 bases to trimming and J lost 6 bases; unmatched junction nucleotides: 7. Germline assignment: CDR1 LGHNA and CDR2 YSLEER. As DNA, the CDR3 is TGCGCCAGCAGCCCACGGACAGGGGTCGGTCAGCCCCAGCATTTT. This sequence encodes CASSPRTGVGQPQHF.

This clonotype was seen a few times. The chain has TRBV12-3 or TRBV12-4 and TRBJ2-7; D is undetermined. The J call may not be correct, given that the DNA end is closer to TRBJ2-4. The CDR3 totals 19 residues. The CDR3 coding sequence is TGTGCCAGCACCCCCTACAATCCCCGCGGATTAGCCCGGAACGACATTCAGTACTTC. This encodes CASTPYNPRGLARNDIQYF.

This clonotype was recorded only once. The chain couples TRBV20-1 to TRBJ2-1; 9 bases are shared with TRBD2. Looked up from germline, CDR1 is DFQATT and CDR2 is SNEGSKA (reference sequence). Trimming at V came to 7 bases and at J to 7 bases, leaving 14 bases not matched to a gene. The CDR3 has 15 amino acids. DNA of the CDR3: TGCAGTGTCCCCCTGCGGGAGGGCCGGGGGAATGAGCAGTTCTTC. Its protein is CSVPLREGRGNEQFF.

The V call is TRBV7-2, the J call TRBJ1-4, with D uncertain. V gave up 1 base and J gave up 4 bases, with 7 bases separating them. The germline V gene has CDR1 SGHTA and CDR2 FQGNSA. The CDR3 consists of 14 residues. CDR3 sequence: CASSLGQHNEKLFF. The CDR3 nucleotides read TGTGCCAGCAGCTTAGGGCAGCATAATGAAAAACTGTTTTTT.

This clonotype has more than one count but fewer than ten. The chain carries TRBV7-8 and TRBJ2-1; 7 bases line up with TRBD2. This CDR3 region has 18 residues. Losses at the gene ends were 5 bases for V and 0 bases for J; bases not matched to a gene: 13. CDR1 is SGHVS and CDR2 is FQNEAQ in the germline V gene. In DNA, the CDR3 is TGTGCCAGCAGCCCCCGAAGCGGGACTTTCATCTCCTACAATGAGCAGTTCTTC. This codes for CASSPRSGTFISYNEQFF.

A few counts support this clonotype. This rearrangement joins TRBV7-2 to TRBJ2-1; D not certain. The germline V and J ends were trimmed by 7 bases and 2 bases, with 9 bases remaining between them. The germline V gene encodes CDR1 SGHTA and CDR2 FQGNSA. This CDR3 comprises 13 residues. The CDR3 bases are TGTGCCAGCACTCCTCACCCCTACAATGAGCAGTTCTTC. Translating it yields CASTPHPYNEQFF.

The sample holds a few counts of this clonotype. The rearrangement joins TRBV7-2 to TRBJ2-1; D remains unclear. Germline assignment: CDR1 SGHTA and CDR2 FQGNSA. V lost 0 bases and J lost 8, with 11 bases in between. There are 14 residues in the CDR3. The CDR3 DNA reads as TGTGCCAGCAGCTTAGCAAGATGGCAGGATGAGCAGTTCTTC. Residues: CASSLARWQDEQFF.

The CDR3 spells CSARAWGGVSIDEQYF. In DNA form, the CDR3 reads TGCAGTGCTAGAGCCTGGGGGGGGGTATCTATCGACGAGCAGTACTTC. The gene calls are TRBV20-1 and TRBJ2-7; 7 nucleotides agree with TRBD2. Germline V gives CDR1 DFQATT, CDR2 SNEGSKA (reference sequence). The CDR3 consists of 16 residues. V lost 1 base and J lost 5; bases outside the gene matches: 14.

The chain employs TRBV12-3 or TRBV12-4 and TRBJ2-1; possibly TRBD1 for D (5 bases). V was pared by 2 bases and J by 5 bases, with 13 bases between. The CDR3 is 15 residues long. CDR3 coding DNA: TGTGCCAGCAGTTTAAGGGGCCAGGGAAACAATGAGCAGTTCTTC. The encoded protein is CASSLRGQGNNEQFF.

This clonotype was found a few times. V usage is TRBV3-1 and J usage is TRBJ2-1; D not resolved. This CDR3 region has 12 residues. Deletions cut 4 bases from V and 8 bases from J, with 9 bases between. In germline, CDR1 is LGHDT, CDR2 YNNKEL (reference sequence). CDR3 nucleotides: TGTGCCAGCAGCCGCCTCAGCGATGAGCAGTTCTTC. Translating it yields CASSRLSDEQFF.